Each of the 30 T cell receptor beta chains below was sequenced from the same sample in a study of cytomegalovirus exposure and HLA in healthy donors. The PCR used 60 Vbeta and 13 Jbeta primers. Generated by immunoSEQ multiplex PCR, the TCRdb table keeps only in-frame clones and is missing some. The table lists 150,000 to 200,000 clones, roughly 74% of them singletons. The sequencing input was PBMCs. The receptors originated from a woman in her 40s in good health and CMV-seropositive.

The chain uses TRBV11-2 and TRBJ1-1, with D perhaps TRBD1 (5 bases). This CDR3 has 14 amino acids. Germline CDR1 is SGHAT and CDR2 is FQNNGV. V gave up 1 base and J gave up 3 bases, with 9 bases separating them. The CDR3 coding sequence is TGTGCCAGCAGCTTAGCAGGGTTTTACACTGAAGCTTTCTTT. Translating it yields CASSLAGFYTEAFF.

V and J are TRBV5-1 and TRBJ2-1, with D perhaps matching TRBD2 (6 bases). V shed 6 bases and J shed 3 bases, with 13 bases lying between them. CDR1 and CDR2 from the germline V gene are SGHRS and YFSETQ. The CDR3 consists of 14 residues. DNA for the CDR3: TGCGCCAGCAAGGAGGTTAGCGGCTACAATGAGCAGTTCTTC. Protein: CASKEVSGYNEQFF.

CDR3 sequence: CASETGTRGHEQFF. CDR3 bases: TGTGCCAGCGAGACCGGGACTAGGGGCCATGAGCAGTTCTTC. The genes are TRBV2 and TRBJ2-1; 8 positions agree with TRBD2. Germline V lookup: CDR1 SNHLY, CDR2 FYNNEI. CDR3 length: 14 residues. After removal of 8 bases from V and 8 bases from J, the junction contained 11 bases not matched to a gene.

The rearrangement uses TRBV28 and TRBJ1-5; D is possibly TRBD1 (5 bases). The CDR3 length is 14 residues. The germline V gene has CDR1 MDHEN and CDR2 SYDVKM. Trimming left V 7 bases short and J 3 bases short, with 13 bases between. The chain's CDR3 is CASTPGGNNQPQHF. DNA of the CDR3: TGTGCCAGCACCCCGGGGGGAAACAATCAGCCCCAGCATTTT.

CDR3 in DNA: TGTGCCAGCAGTGGCCTCGACAGGGTCTCCTACGAGCAGTACTTC. This sequence encodes CASSGLDRVSYEQYF. The chain couples TRBV6-5 to TRBJ2-7; 7 nucleotides agree with TRBD1. This CDR3 has 15 residues. Germline V gives CDR1 MNHEY, CDR2 SVGAGI. J gave up 0 bases and V 5 bases, and 7 bases lay outside the gene matches.

J is TRBJ1-2 and V is TRBV11-2, with D possibly matching TRBD1 (5 bases). The CDR3 is 14 amino acids. V was trimmed by 2 bases and J by 7 bases, leaving 14 bases between them. Germline V gene data show CDR1 as SGHAT and CDR2 as FQNNGV. CDR3 amino acids: CASSLTDSSRGYTF. In DNA form, the CDR3 reads TGTGCCAGCAGCTTAACCGACAGTAGCCGTGGCTACACCTTC.

This clone was recorded once. The rearrangement uses TRBV5-8 and TRBJ2-7; TRBD2 matches at 8 bases. This CDR3 is 14 amino acids long. Germline lookup yields CDR1 SGHTS and CDR2 YDEGEE. V was clipped by 2 bases and J by 5 bases; unmatched bases: 6. DNA for the CDR3: TGTGCCAGCAGCTTCGGCGGGAGGACGAACGAGCAGTACTTC. This codes for CASSFGGRTNEQYF. The complete variable domain, with remaining parts taken from reference TRBV5-8 and TRBJ2-7, reads EAGVTQSPTHLIKTRGQQATLRCSPISGHTSVYWYQQALGLGLQFLLWYDEGEERNRGNFPPRFSGRQFPNYSSELNVNALELEDSALYLCASSFGGRTNEQYFGPGTRLTVT.

This sequence joins TRBV18 and TRBJ2-5; no firm D call. V shed 6 bases and J shed 0 bases, with 5 bases lying between them. Germline V gene lookup returns CDR1 KGHSH and CDR2 LQKENI. The CDR3 has 12 amino acids. The CDR3 loop reads CASSLYQETQYF. DNA for the CDR3: TGTGCCAGCTCCCTGTACCAAGAGACCCAGTACTTC.

The chain carries TRBV6-6 and TRBJ2-1; D is unclear. Trimming removed 10 bases from V and 4 bases from J, with 23 bases in between. The CDR3 runs 16 residues. The germline CDR1 and CDR2 sequences are MNHNY and SVGAGI (reference sequence). CDR3 sequence: CATLPSGGGWYNEQFF. The CDR3 nucleotides are TGTGCCACCTTACCCTCGGGTGGCGGTTGGTACAATGAGCAGTTCTTC.

The J gene is TRBJ2-3, the V gene TRBV5-6, with 9 bases aligning to TRBD1. CDR1 is SGHDT, CDR2 YYEEEE, per germline. The CDR3 runs to 16 residues. V lost 0 bases to trimming and J lost 0 bases; unmatched junction nucleotides: 2. The CDR3: CASSLEGQGSTDTQYF. CDR3 bases: TGTGCCAGCAGCTTGGAGGGACAGGGTAGCACAGATACGCAGTATTTT.

The chain employs TRBV28 and TRBJ1-6, with TRBD1 matching 10 bases. V shed 7 bases and J 6 bases; nucleotides not matched to a gene: 3. This CDR3 comprises 14 residues. The germline V gene has CDR1 MDHEN and CDR2 SYDVKM. In DNA form, the CDR3 reads TGTGCCAGCACCTGGGACAGGGGTAATTCACCCCTCCACTTT. Translated: CASTWDRGNSPLHF.

The rearrangement links TRBV5-1 to TRBJ1-1, with no clear D. The CDR3 runs 16 residues. Germline V gene sequence: CDR1 SGHRS, CDR2 YFSETQ. The V and J ends lost 1 base and 1 base respectively, with 14 bases between them. Written as DNA, the CDR3 is TGCGCCAGCAGCTTGCGATCAGTGAGGGCGAACACTGAAGCTTTCTTT. It translates to CASSLRSVRANTEAFF.

The chain recombines TRBV27 with TRBJ2-1; D unresolved. The CDR3 contains 15 residues. Germline loops: CDR1 MNHEY, CDR2 SMNVEV (reference sequence). Trimming took 7 bases from V and 0 from J, leaving 13 bases between them. CDR3 sequence reads: CASNVAPSSYNEQFF. As DNA, the CDR3 is TGTGCCAGCAACGTCGCACCGAGCTCCTACAATGAGCAGTTCTTC.

This clone has a handful of counts. V and J are TRBV5-4 and TRBJ1-1; D gene uncertain. Trimming removed 5 bases at V and 1 base at J, with 12 bases between. This CDR3 spans 14 amino acids. Per germline, CDR1 SGHNT and CDR2 YYREEE (reference sequence). CDR3 in amino acids: CASRPARENTEAFF. The CDR3 bases are TGTGCCAGCAGGCCCGCCCGGGAGAACACTGAAGCTTTCTTT.

The chain is built from TRBV11-3 and TRBJ2-7; weak D call: TRBD1 (6 bases). Trimming took off 1 base at V and 2 bases at J, with 12 bases between the two ends. CDR1 is SGHNT, CDR2 YENEEA, per germline. This CDR3 is built from 15 residues. The DNA of the CDR3 is TGTGCCAGCAGCTTAGGGACAGCAAATACCTACGAGCAGTACTTC. This encodes CASSLGTANTYEQYF.

The chain is built from TRBV7-2 and TRBJ2-7; 7 nucleotides agree with TRBD1. V gave up 3 bases and J gave up 4 bases; unmatched junction bases: 9. This CDR3 spans 15 amino acids. CDR1 SGHTA and CDR2 FQGNSA come from the germline V gene. The CDR3 spells CASSFTTDRRYEQYF. The CDR3 DNA reads TGTGCCAGCAGCTTTACCACGGACAGGCGTTACGAGCAGTACTTC.

The chain recombines TRBV29-1 with TRBJ1-4; D perhaps matches TRBD1 (5 bases). This CDR3 is built from 13 residues. Trimming removed 4 bases at V and 6 bases at J, with 12 bases between. CDR1 and CDR2 (germline): SQVTM, ANQGSEA. The CDR3 spells CSVVQGWDEKLFF. As DNA, the CDR3 is TGCAGCGTTGTTCAGGGTTGGGATGAAAAACTGTTTTTT.

The chain employs TRBV2 and TRBJ1-5; a possible D gene is TRBD1 (6 bases). V was pared by 7 bases and J by 2 bases, with 15 bases between. Germline CDR1 SNHLY, CDR2 FYNNEI. The CDR3 has 15 residues. CDR3 in DNA: TGTGCCAGCACCGGAGACAGGTTCGGCAATCAGCCCCAGCATTTT. Amino acid sequence: CASTGDRFGNQPQHF.

The chain uses TRBV19 and TRBJ1-3; a weak D match, TRBD1 (5 bases). Between the trimmed V and J ends, which lost 10 bases and 4 bases, there was a span of 14 bases. The CDR3 runs 13 residues. In germline, CDR1 is LNHDA, CDR2 SQIVND (reference sequence). CDR3: CATAGNRGNTIYF. In DNA form, the CDR3 reads TGTGCCACCGCAGGGAACCGGGGAAACACCATATATTTT.

The rearrangement joins TRBV9 to TRBJ2-5, with 9 bases aligning to TRBD1. CDR1 is SGDLS, CDR2 YYNGEE, per germline. The CDR3 loop spans 18 amino acids. Germline trimming cut 4 bases from V and 3 bases from J; bases unmatched to any gene: 16. CDR3 DNA: TGTGCCAGCAGCCATAACAGGGGGCGGGCCCTGGGGGAAGAGACCCAGTACTTC. It yields the protein CASSHNRGRALGEETQYF.

The genes are TRBV11-1 and TRBJ2-3; TRBD1 aligns across 7 bases. The J segment lost 6 bases and the V segment lost 5 bases, leaving 11 bases of the junction unmatched. The CDR3 consists of 15 residues. Germline-derived CDR1 and CDR2 are SGHAT and FQDESV (reference sequence). CDR3: CASSPETGWGDTQYF. CDR3 bases: TGTGCCAGCAGCCCGGAGACAGGGTGGGGTGATACGCAGTATTTT.

J is TRBJ2-1 and V is TRBV11-2; 11 bases align to TRBD1. Trimming removed 5 bases from V and 7 bases from J; junction bases left unmatched: 7. The germline CDR1 and CDR2 sequences are SGHAT and FQNNGV. This CDR3 comprises 15 residues. CDR3 loop: CASSLGTGGLNEQFF. The CDR3 DNA sequence: TGTGCCAGCAGCCTTGGGACAGGGGGACTAAATGAGCAGTTCTTC.

The CDR3 loop reads CASSEGLAQYNEQFF. In DNA form, the CDR3 reads TGTGCCAGCAGCGAAGGACTAGCGCAATACAATGAGCAGTTCTTC. V gene TRBV9 combines with J gene TRBJ2-1; 9 positions agree with TRBD2. This CDR3 is built from 15 residues. J lost 4 bases, V lost 3 bases, and 5 bases had no gene match. CDR1 SGDLS and CDR2 YYNGEE come from the germline V gene.

This clone was recorded only once. The germline gene is not matched at one end of the junction; a read error may be the cause. The chain recombines TRBV9 with TRBJ1-6; no clear D. The CDR3 consists of 15 residues. From germline, CDR1 is SGDLS and CDR2 YYNGEE. CDR3: CASSVSPDFNSPLHF. DNA for the CDR3: TGTGCCAGCAGCGTAAGTCCGGACTTTAATTCGCCCCTCCACTTT.

The chain has TRBV27 and TRBJ2-2, with 7 nucleotides matching TRBD1. This CDR3 contains 12 residues. The V gene's germline CDR1 is MNHEY and CDR2 SMNVEV (reference sequence). V lost 4 bases, J lost 14 bases, and 7 bases stayed unmatched. The CDR3 reads CASSSRQGSLFF. The DNA of the CDR3 is TGTGCCAGCAGTTCCCGACAGGGCTCCCTGTTTTTT.

This clone was seen more than once but under ten times. The chain recombines TRBV6-5 with TRBJ1-2; D unclear. V was pared by 2 bases and J by 1 base, with 5 bases between. In germline, CDR1 is MNHEY, CDR2 SVGAGI. The CDR3 loop spans 13 amino acids. The CDR3 DNA reads as TGTGCCAGCAGTTACAACAGTAACTATGGCTACACCTTC. This gives the protein CASSYNSNYGYTF.

The V and J genes are TRBV27 and TRBJ1-1; 8 bases align to TRBD1. The junction had 11 bases not matched to a gene; V was cut back by 6 bases and J by 5 bases. There are 15 residues in the CDR3. Germline CDR1 reads MNHEY; CDR2 reads SMNVEV (reference sequence). The CDR3 here is CASSLRGTGSTEAFF. CDR3 nucleotide sequence: TGTGCCAGCAGCTTAAGGGGGACAGGAAGTACTGAAGCTTTCTTT.

The J gene is TRBJ2-3, the V gene TRBV29-1, with D perhaps TRBD2 (6 bases). Germline CDR1 reads SQVTM; CDR2 reads ANQGSEA. The CDR3 contains 13 residues. With 1 base removed from V and 4 bases from J, the gap between germline ends came to 9 bases. CDR3 region: CSVEGPGADTQYF. For the CDR3, the DNA is TGCAGCGTTGAAGGTCCGGGGGCAGATACGCAGTATTTT.

This chain connects TRBV10-3 to TRBJ1-6; tentatively, D is TRBD1 (6 bases). V was trimmed by 3 bases and J by 7 bases, leaving 13 bases between them. Per germline, CDR1 ENHRY and CDR2 SYGVKD. The CDR3 covers 15 residues. CDR3 sequence: CAISDSDRQNSPLHF. DNA for the CDR3: TGTGCCATCAGTGATTCAGACAGGCAGAATTCACCCCTCCACTTT.

The chain is built from TRBV4-3 and TRBJ2-7; TRBD2 aligns across 14 bases. Trimming removed 1 base from V and 2 bases from J; junction bases left unmatched: 13. CDR3 size: 20 residues. Germline assignment: CDR1 LGHNA and CDR2 YSLEER. This chain's CDR3 is CASSQARTEGTSGSPYEQYF. CDR3 bases: TGCGCCAGCAGCCAAGCCCGAACCGAAGGGACTAGCGGGAGTCCCTACGAGCAGTACTTC.